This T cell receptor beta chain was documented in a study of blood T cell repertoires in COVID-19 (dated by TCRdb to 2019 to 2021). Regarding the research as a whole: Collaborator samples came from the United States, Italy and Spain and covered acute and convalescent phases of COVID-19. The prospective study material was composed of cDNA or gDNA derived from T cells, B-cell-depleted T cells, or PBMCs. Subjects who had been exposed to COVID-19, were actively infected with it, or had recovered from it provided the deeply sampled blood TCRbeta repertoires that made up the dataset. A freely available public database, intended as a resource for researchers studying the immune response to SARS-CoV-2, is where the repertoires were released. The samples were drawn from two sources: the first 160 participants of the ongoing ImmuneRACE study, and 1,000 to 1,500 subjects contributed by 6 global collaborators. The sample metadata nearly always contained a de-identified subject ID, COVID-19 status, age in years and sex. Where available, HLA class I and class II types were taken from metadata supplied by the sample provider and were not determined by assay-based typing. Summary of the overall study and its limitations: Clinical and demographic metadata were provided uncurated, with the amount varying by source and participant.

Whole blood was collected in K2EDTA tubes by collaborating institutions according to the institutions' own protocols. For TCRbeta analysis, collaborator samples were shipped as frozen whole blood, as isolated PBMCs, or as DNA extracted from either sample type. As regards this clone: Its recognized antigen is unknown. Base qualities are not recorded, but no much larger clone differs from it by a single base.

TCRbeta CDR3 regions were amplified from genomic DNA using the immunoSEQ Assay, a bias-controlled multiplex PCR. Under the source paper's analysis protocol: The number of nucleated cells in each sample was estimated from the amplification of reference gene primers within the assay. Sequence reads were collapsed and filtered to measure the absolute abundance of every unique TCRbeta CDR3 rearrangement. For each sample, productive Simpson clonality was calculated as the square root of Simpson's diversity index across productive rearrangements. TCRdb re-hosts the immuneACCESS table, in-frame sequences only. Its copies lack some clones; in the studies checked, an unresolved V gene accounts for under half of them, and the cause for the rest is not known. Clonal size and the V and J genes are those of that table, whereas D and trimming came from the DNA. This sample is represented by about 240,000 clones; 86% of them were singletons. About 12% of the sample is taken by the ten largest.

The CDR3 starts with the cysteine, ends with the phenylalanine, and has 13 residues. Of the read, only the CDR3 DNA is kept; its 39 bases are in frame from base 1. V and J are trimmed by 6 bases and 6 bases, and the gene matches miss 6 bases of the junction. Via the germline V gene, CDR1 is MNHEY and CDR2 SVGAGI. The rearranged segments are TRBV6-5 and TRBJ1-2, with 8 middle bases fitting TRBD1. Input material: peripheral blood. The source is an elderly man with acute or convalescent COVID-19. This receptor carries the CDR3 CASSLWTGNGYTF. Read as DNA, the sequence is TGTGCCAGCAGCCTCTGGACAGGGAATGGCTACACCTTC.